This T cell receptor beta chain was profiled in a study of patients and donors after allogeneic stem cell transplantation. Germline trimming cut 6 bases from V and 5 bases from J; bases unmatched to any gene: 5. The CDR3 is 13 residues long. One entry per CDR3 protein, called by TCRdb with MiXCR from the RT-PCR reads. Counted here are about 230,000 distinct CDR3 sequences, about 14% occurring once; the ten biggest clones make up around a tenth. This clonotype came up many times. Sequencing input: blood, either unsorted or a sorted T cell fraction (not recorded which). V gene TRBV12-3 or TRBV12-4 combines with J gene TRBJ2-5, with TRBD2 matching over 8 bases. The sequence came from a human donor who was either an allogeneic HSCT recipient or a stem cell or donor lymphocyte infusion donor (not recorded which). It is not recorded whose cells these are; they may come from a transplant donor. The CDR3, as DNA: TGTGCCAGCAGCAGCGGGGGTTGGGAGACCCAGTACTTC. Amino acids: CASSSGGWETQYF.